The clone carrying this T cell receptor (beta chain) appeared many times. What it binds is unknown. From RNA transcripts, TCR beta CDR3 regions were amplified. The TCR CDR3 was amplified in a first-round RT-PCR using the HTBI primer set. Using its own MiXCR run on the multiplex PCR reads, TCRdb lists one record per CDR3 protein. The sample carries 750,000 to 950,000 distinct CDR3 sequences, roughly 40% recorded once. V dropped 0 bases and J dropped 0 bases, with 9 bases sitting between them. This CDR3 contains 17 residues. Germline V lookup: CDR1 SNHLY, CDR2 FYNNEI. Hyperthyroidism was newly diagnosed in patients aged 18 to 65 (duration under 2 months). The sample is drawn from a study of T cells in Graves' hyperthyroidism and ophthalmopathy. The study's findings and limits: Appearing also in blood were most of the thyroid clonotypes expanded above 0.001. The model forecast ophthalmopathy, anticipating it by a median around 6.4 months before onset.

V is TRBV2 and J is TRBJ2-6; possible D gene TRBD1, 5 bases. The receptor was isolated from a man aged 18 to 30 with Graves' hyperthyroidism. The sequenced material came from blood. The CDR3 nucleotides are TGTGCCAGCAGTGAAGCCCGACAGACCTCTGGGGCCAACGTCCTGACTTTC. Its translation: CASSEARQTSGANVLTF.